This TCR beta chain came from a study of blood T cell repertoires in COVID-19. Study at large: Italy, Spain and the United States were the sources of the convalescent and acute COVID-19 samples.

This CDR3 contains 13 residues. Germline V gene lookup returns CDR1 MNHEY and CDR2 SVGAGI. Deletions cut 0 bases from V and 8 bases from J, with 8 bases between. Per the original data handling: Amplification of reference gene primers was used by the study to estimate nucleated cell counts. The data were produced by immunoSEQ multiplex PCR, yet TCRdb's version contains in-frame clones alone and is incomplete. The D gene and trimming were derived from the DNA, and the V and J assignments and clone size from that table. In the table there are around 70,000 clones, roughly 90% of which are singletons. The clonotype comes from a man in his fifties or sixties with acute or convalescent COVID-19. The rearrangement joins TRBV6-5 to TRBJ2-1; D is unresolved. Sequenced: peripheral blood. The CDR3 reads CASSYSRRDEQFF. CDR3 sequence (DNA): TGTGCCAGCAGTTACTCGAGACGGGATGAGCAGTTCTTC.